One and the same sample provided the 19 T cell receptor beta chains below, sequenced in a study of blood T cell repertoires in COVID-19. TCRdb keeps only in-frame clones here, not all; method: immunoSEQ multiplex PCR. The table lists 200,000 to 250,000 clones, 75% to 85% of them singletons, with about 1.3% in the top ten. The sample taken for sequencing was peripheral blood. These TCRs come from a woman in her 30s with COVID-19, enrolled during active disease.

This clone has only one observation. The CDR3: CASSFLSGAGGSYNEQFF. CDR3 coding DNA: TGTGCCAGCAGCTTCTTGAGCGGGGCCGGAGGCTCCTACAATGAGCAGTTCTTC. The chain couples TRBV11-2 to TRBJ2-1, with 7 bases fitting TRBD2. The CDR3 has 18 amino acids. V lost 3 bases to trimming and J lost 0 bases; unmatched junction nucleotides: 11. Germline V gene lookup returns CDR1 SGHAT and CDR2 FQNNGV. The full variable domain, completed using reference TRBV11-2 and TRBJ2-1, is EAGVAQSPRYKIIEKRQSVAFWCNPISGHATLYWYQQILGQGPKLLIQFQNNGVVDDSQLPKDRFSAERLKGVDSTLKIQPAKLEDSAVYLCASSFLSGAGGSYNEQFFGPGTRLTVL.

The V gene is TRBV5-4, the J gene TRBJ2-5; 11 bases agree with TRBD1. Germline V gives CDR1 SGHNT, CDR2 YYREEE (reference sequence). Unmatched junction bases numbered 5, after V lost 2 bases and J lost 5 bases. This CDR3 contains 15 residues. CDR3 coding DNA: TGTGCCAGCAGCTTACGGACAGGGGGCCAGGAGACCCAGTACTTC. Its translation is CASSLRTGGQETQYF.

This clone appeared once. V gene TRBV5-1 combines with J gene TRBJ2-5; maybe TRBD2 (6 bases). The CDR3 consists of 19 residues. Germline V gives CDR1 SGHRS, CDR2 YFSETQ. Trimming took 6 bases from V and 1 from J, leaving 28 bases between them. The CDR3 region is CASMSSGGWVAGSQETQYF. DNA for the CDR3: TGCGCCAGCATGTCGTCCGGAGGGTGGGTGGCCGGTAGCCAAGAGACCCAGTACTTC.

The chain couples TRBV2 to TRBJ2-7; 7 bases are shared with TRBD1. The V segment lost 4 bases and the J segment 4 bases; nucleotides outside the gene matches: 7. CDR3 length: 14 residues. From germline, CDR1 is SNHLY and CDR2 FYNNEI. The CDR3 loop is CASSARQGGYEQYF. CDR3 in DNA: TGTGCCAGCAGTGCCCGACAGGGTGGGTACGAGCAGTACTTC.

The V gene is TRBV3-1 (or the pseudogene TRBV3-2), the J gene TRBJ1-1; maybe TRBD1 (6 bases). Per germline, CDR1 LGHDT and CDR2 YNNKEL (reference sequence). V was cut by 4 bases and J by 6 bases, with 12 bases left in between. The CDR3 length is 13 residues. The CDR3 sequence: CASSLQGRAEAFF. DNA of the CDR3: TGTGCCAGCAGCCTACAGGGTAGGGCTGAAGCTTTCTTT.

The V call is TRBV7-8, the J call TRBJ2-5, with 8 bases aligning to TRBD2. The CDR3 consists of 15 residues. Trimming cost V 4 bases and J 8 bases; bases outside gene matches: 12. Germline assignment: CDR1 SGHVS and CDR2 FQNEAQ. The CDR3 loop is CASSSPDREGDTQYF. The CDR3 nucleotides are TGTGCCAGCAGCTCACCCGACCGGGAGGGGGACACCCAGTACTTC.

This clone was observed once. The gene calls are TRBV7-3 and TRBJ2-5; TRBD2 might be the D (6 bases). Trimming pared 3 bases from V and 2 bases from J, leaving 19 bases between. CDR1 SGHTA and CDR2 FQGTGA come from the germline V gene. This CDR3 is built from 17 residues. The CDR3 DNA is TGTGCCAGCAGCTTGTCCGCCGTGGGGGGAGGACAAGAGACCCAGTACTTC. It specifies CASSLSAVGGGQETQYF.

The chain has TRBV25-1 and TRBJ2-1; 9 nucleotides agree with TRBD2. In germline, CDR1 is MGHDK, CDR2 SYGVNS. This CDR3 is built from 15 residues. After removal of 5 bases from V and 6 bases from J, the junction contained 8 bases not matched to a gene. CDR3 residues: CASSWTSGRFNEQFF. In DNA form, the CDR3 reads TGTGCCAGCAGTTGGACGAGCGGGAGGTTCAATGAGCAGTTCTTC.

The chain is built from TRBV5-1 and TRBJ2-2; the match to TRBD2 covers 8 bases. The trim removed 0 bases at V and 5 bases at J, leaving 6 bases unmatched. Germline lookup yields CDR1 SGHRS and CDR2 YFSETQ. The CDR3 is made up of 16 amino acids. The CDR3 here is CASSLVVAGTTGELFF. In DNA form, the CDR3 reads TGCGCCAGCAGCTTGGTGGTAGCGGGGACGACCGGGGAGCTGTTTTTT.

Comment on this clone: Other DNA sequences in this sample translate to the same CDR3. J is TRBJ2-1 and V is TRBV19, with D perhaps TRBD1 (6 bases). This CDR3 is built from 12 residues. V gave up 2 bases and J gave up 7 bases, with 6 bases separating them. CDR1 and CDR2 (germline): LNHDA, SQIVND (reference sequence). CDR3 sequence: CASSIQGNEQFF. The DNA for the CDR3 is TGTGCCAGTAGTATACAGGGGAATGAGCAGTTCTTC.

This clone has just a few counts. The chain recombines TRBV2 with TRBJ1-2; no firm D call. The CDR3 runs 12 residues. The germline gives CDR1 SNHLY, CDR2 FYNNEI. V was trimmed by 8 bases and J by 6 bases, leaving 13 bases between them. CDR3 in amino acids: CASVSEEHGYTF. The CDR3 coding sequence is TGTGCCAGCGTCTCGGAGGAACATGGCTACACCTTC.

Regarding this clone: Within the sample, other DNA sequences also encode this same CDR3. The chain recombines TRBV5-1 with TRBJ2-3; TRBD2 matches 13 bases. Trimming cost V 2 bases and J 1 base; bases outside gene matches: 1. Germline V CDR1 and CDR2: SGHRS, YFSETQ. The CDR3 spans 16 residues. The CDR3 spells CASSLLAGGGTDTQYF. DNA of the CDR3: TGCGCCAGCAGCTTACTAGCGGGAGGGGGCACAGATACGCAGTATTTT. The variable domain in full, with the rest retrieved from reference TRBV5-1 and TRBJ2-3, is KAGVTQTPRYLIKTRGQQVTLSCSPISGHRSVSWYQQTPGQGLQFLFEYFSETQRNKGNFPGRFSGRQFSNSRSEMNVSTLELGDSALYLCASSLLAGGGTDTQYFGPGTRLTVL.

This clone came up once. J is TRBJ2-3 and V is TRBV7-6; 10 bases are a match to TRBD1. V was clipped by 5 bases and J by 2 bases; unmatched bases: 4. The germline gives CDR1 SGHVS, CDR2 FNYEAQ. CDR3 length equals 15 residues. CDR3 nucleotides: TGTGCCAGCAGCCTCGGGACAGGGGCCACAGATACGCAGTATTTT. Translation gives CASSLGTGATDTQYF.

The rearrangement links TRBV25-1 to TRBJ2-4; no firm D call. Per the germline V gene, CDR1 is MGHDK and CDR2 is SYGVNS. This CDR3 has 13 residues. Between the trimmed V and J ends, which lost 4 bases and 7 bases, there was a span of 11 bases. The CDR3 nucleotides are TGTGCCAGCAGTGTCGGAATCGGGAACATTCAGTACTTC. As protein: CASSVGIGNIQYF.

The chain has TRBV9 and TRBJ1-1, with a possible D match to TRBD1 (5 bases). Trimming pared 5 bases from V and 4 bases from J, leaving 15 bases between. This CDR3 spans 14 amino acids. Looked up from germline, CDR1 is SGDLS and CDR2 is YYNGEE. The CDR3 here is CASSENYGGTEAFF. The CDR3, as DNA: TGTGCCAGCAGTGAAAACTACGGGGGCACTGAAGCTTTCTTT.

This chain links TRBV19 with TRBJ2-2; possible D gene TRBD2, 5 bases. Trimming removed 2 bases at V and 5 bases at J, with 6 bases between. The CDR3 sequence is 13 residues long. CDR1 LNHDA and CDR2 SQIVND come from the germline V gene (reference sequence). CDR3 amino acids: CASSISGTGELFF. The CDR3 coding sequence is TGTGCCAGTAGTATAAGCGGAACCGGGGAGCTGTTTTTT. Variable domain in full (rest from reference TRBV19 and TRBJ2-2): DGGITQSPKYLFRKEGQNVTLSCEQNLNHDAMYWYRQDPGQGLRLIYYSQIVNDFQKGDIAEGYSVSREKKESFPLTVTSAQKNPTAFYLCASSISGTGELFFGEGSRLTVL.

This rearrangement joins TRBV28 to TRBJ2-3; a possible D gene is TRBD2 (5 bases). The CDR3 totals 15 residues. Germline V gives CDR1 MDHEN, CDR2 SYDVKM. The V end lost 0 bases, the J end lost 1 base, and 8 bases lay between the germline ends. The CDR3 loop is CASSLWAEGTDTQYF. As DNA, the CDR3 is TGTGCCAGCAGTTTATGGGCGGAGGGCACAGATACGCAGTATTTT.

The chain joins TRBV7-3 to TRBJ2-6; 7 positions agree with TRBD2. Germline V gives CDR1 SGHTA, CDR2 FQGTGA. The CDR3 is 16 amino acids. Trimming took 5 bases from V and 1 from J; bases not matched to a gene: 5. The CDR3 DNA sequence: TGTGCCAGCAGCCGCCGGCGGGGGTCTGGGGCCAACGTCCTGACTTTC. Protein: CASSRRRGSGANVLTF.

The chain couples TRBV5-5 to TRBJ2-7; tentative D call: TRBD2 (5 bases). Trimming shortened V by 2 bases and J by 3 bases, and 15 bases separated the two germline ends. This CDR3 contains 15 residues. Germline-derived CDR1 and CDR2 are SGHKS and YYEKEE (reference sequence). The CDR3 loop is CASSLDAGNHYEQYF. The CDR3 bases are TGTGCCAGCAGCTTAGATGCCGGGAACCACTACGAGCAGTACTTC.